The 4 T cell receptor beta chains below come from one sample, sequenced in a study of blood T cell repertoires in COVID-19. Clones were read by immunoSEQ multiplex PCR, and TCRdb kept only the in-frame ones, dropping some. The sample holds about 73,000 clones, 82% seen once. The sequencing input was peripheral blood. The origin of the receptors is a woman between 55 and 75 years old with acute or convalescent COVID-19.

The genes are TRBV5-1 and TRBJ2-5; 7 bases line up with TRBD2. CDR1 is SGHRS and CDR2 is YFSETQ in the germline V gene. The CDR3 loop spans 17 amino acids. V shed 0 bases and J 4 bases; nucleotides not matched to a gene: 12. The CDR3 nucleotides read TGCGCCAGCAGCTTGGTCGGAGGGAGGGCCTCACTAGAGACCCAGTACTTC. It is translated as CASSLVGGRASLETQYF.

The sample holds a few counts of this clone. This chain connects TRBV5-1 to TRBJ2-1; D possibly corresponds to TRBD2 (5 bases). V was trimmed by 0 bases and J by 9 bases, leaving 10 bases between them. Germline V gives CDR1 SGHRS, CDR2 YFSETQ. The CDR3 runs 13 residues. The CDR3: CASSLARAGEQFF. The CDR3, as DNA: TGCGCCAGCAGCTTGGCACGGGCGGGTGAGCAGTTCTTC.

V usage is TRBV29-1 and J usage is TRBJ2-2; 8 nucleotides match TRBD1. CDR1 and CDR2 (germline): SQVTM, ANQGSEA. The CDR3 extends over 13 amino acids. The V and J ends lost 5 bases and 4 bases, in that order; junction bases with no gene match: 3. This chain's CDR3 is CSVRTGPTGELFF. The CDR3 nucleotides are TGCAGCGTTCGGACAGGGCCCACCGGGGAGCTGTTTTTT.

The chain recombines TRBV29-1 with TRBJ2-7, with a possible D match to TRBD1 (6 bases). This CDR3 is 16 amino acids long. V lost 7 bases and J lost 6, with 28 bases in between. CDR1 and CDR2 (germline): SQVTM, ANQGSEA. CDR3 sequence: CSAGTGQTSWGSEQYF. In DNA form, the CDR3 reads TGCAGCGCTGGCACTGGACAGACGAGCTGGGGCTCCGAGCAGTACTTC.